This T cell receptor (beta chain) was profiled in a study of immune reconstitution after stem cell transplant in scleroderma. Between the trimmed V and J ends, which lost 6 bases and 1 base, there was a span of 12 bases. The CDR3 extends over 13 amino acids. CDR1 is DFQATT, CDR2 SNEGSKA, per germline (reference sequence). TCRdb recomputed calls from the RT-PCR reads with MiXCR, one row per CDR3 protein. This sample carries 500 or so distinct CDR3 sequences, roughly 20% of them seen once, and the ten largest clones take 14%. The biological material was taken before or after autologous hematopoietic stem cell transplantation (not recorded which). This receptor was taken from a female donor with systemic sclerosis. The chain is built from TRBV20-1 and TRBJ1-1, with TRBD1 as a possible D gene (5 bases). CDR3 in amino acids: CSALGAKNTEAFF. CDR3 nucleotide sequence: TGCAGTGCCCTAGGGGCGAAGAACACTGAAGCTTTCTTT.